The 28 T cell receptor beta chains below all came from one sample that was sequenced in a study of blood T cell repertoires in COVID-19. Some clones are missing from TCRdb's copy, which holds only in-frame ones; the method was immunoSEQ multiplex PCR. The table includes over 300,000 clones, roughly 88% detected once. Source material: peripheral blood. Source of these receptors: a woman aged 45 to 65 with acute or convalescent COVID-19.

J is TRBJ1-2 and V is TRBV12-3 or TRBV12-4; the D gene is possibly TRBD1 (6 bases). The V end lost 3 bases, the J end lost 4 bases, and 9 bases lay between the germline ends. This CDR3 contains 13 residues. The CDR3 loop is CASSFIGGYGYTF. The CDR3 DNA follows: TGTGCCAGCAGTTTCATAGGGGGCTATGGCTACACCTTC.

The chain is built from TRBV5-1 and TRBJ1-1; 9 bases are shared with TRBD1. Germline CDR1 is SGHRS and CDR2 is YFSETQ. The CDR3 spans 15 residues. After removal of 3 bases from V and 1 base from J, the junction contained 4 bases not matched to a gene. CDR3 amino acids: CASSYRGLWNTEAFF. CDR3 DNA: TGCGCCAGCAGCTACAGGGGGCTTTGGAACACTGAAGCTTTCTTT.

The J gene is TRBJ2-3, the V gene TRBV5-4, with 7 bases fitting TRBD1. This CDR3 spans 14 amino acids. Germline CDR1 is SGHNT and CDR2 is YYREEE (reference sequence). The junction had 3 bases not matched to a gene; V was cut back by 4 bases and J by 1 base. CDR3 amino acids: CASSHDRGTDTQYF. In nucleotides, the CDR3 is TGTGCCAGCAGCCATGACAGGGGCACAGATACGCAGTATTTT.

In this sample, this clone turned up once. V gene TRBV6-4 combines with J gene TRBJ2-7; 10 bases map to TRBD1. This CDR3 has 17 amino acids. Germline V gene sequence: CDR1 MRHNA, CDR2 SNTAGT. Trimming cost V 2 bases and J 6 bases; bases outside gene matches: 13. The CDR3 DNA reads TGTGCCAGCAGTGACGGGACAGGGGATTTTCCTCTTTTCGAGCAGTACTTC. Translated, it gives CASSDGTGDFPLFEQYF.

DNA of the CDR3: TGTGCCAGCAGCCCCAGAGAGACCCAGTACTTC. It specifies CASSPRETQYF. The chain joins TRBV28 to TRBJ2-5; D is unclear. This CDR3 has 11 residues. Germline CDR1 MDHEN, CDR2 SYDVKM. Between the trimmed V and J ends, which lost 6 bases and 4 bases, there was a span of 6 bases.

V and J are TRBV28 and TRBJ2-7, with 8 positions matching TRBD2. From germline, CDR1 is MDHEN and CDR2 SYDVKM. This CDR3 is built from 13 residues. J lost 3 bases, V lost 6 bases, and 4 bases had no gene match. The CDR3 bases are TGTGCCAGCAGATTGACTAGCGACTACGAGCAGTACTTC. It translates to CASRLTSDYEQYF.

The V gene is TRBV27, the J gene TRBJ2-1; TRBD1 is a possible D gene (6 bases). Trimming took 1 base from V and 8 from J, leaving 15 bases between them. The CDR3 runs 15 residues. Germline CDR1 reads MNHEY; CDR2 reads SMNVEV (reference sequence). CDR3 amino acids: CASSLLGGRGHEQFF. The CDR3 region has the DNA TGTGCCAGCAGTTTATTGGGCGGCAGGGGCCATGAGCAGTTCTTC.

The CDR3 loop is CASSDQLNTEAFF. CDR3 nucleotides: TGTGCCAGCAGCGATCAGTTGAACACTGAAGCTTTCTTT. The chain links TRBV7-3 to TRBJ1-1, with no clear D. The CDR3 extends over 13 amino acids. Germline CDR1 is SGHTA and CDR2 is FQGTGA. V lost 5 bases and J 0 bases, leaving 7 bases between the germline ends.

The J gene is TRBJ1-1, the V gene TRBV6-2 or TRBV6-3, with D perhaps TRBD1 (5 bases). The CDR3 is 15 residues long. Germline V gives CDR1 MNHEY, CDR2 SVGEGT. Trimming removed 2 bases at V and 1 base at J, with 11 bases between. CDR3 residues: CASSYTREGNTEAFF. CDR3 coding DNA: TGTGCCAGCAGTTACACCAGGGAGGGGAACACTGAAGCTTTCTTT.

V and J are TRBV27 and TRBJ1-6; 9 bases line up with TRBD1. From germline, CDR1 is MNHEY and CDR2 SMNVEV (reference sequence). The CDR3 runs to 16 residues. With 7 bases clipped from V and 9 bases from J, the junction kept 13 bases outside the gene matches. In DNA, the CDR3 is TGTGCCAGCACCCCGGGACAGGGTTCTCCCGGTTCACCCCTCCACTTT. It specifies CASTPGQGSPGSPLHF.

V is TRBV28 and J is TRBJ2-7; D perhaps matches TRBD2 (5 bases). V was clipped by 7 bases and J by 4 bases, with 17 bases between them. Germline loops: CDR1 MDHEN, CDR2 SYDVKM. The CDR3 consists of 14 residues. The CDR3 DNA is TGTGCCAGCACAGAGGGCCCTCCGGAGTACGAGCAGTACTTC. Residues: CASTEGPPEYEQYF.

The CDR3 spells CASSQDPGQASNQPQHF. DNA of the CDR3: TGCGCCAGCAGCCAAGATCCAGGACAGGCGAGCAATCAGCCCCAGCATTTT. The chain carries TRBV4-1 and TRBJ1-5; 7 bases align to TRBD1. Germline loops: CDR1 MGHRA, CDR2 YSYEKL. This CDR3 is 17 amino acids long. The V segment lost 0 bases and the J segment 1 base; nucleotides outside the gene matches: 6.

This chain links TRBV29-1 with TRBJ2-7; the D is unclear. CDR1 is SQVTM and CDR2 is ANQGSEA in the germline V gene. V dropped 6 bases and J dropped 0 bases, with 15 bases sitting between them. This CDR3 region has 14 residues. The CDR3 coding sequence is TGCAGCGTGAAAGCGCAGACGAGCTCCTACGAGCAGTACTTC. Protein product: CSVKAQTSSYEQYF.

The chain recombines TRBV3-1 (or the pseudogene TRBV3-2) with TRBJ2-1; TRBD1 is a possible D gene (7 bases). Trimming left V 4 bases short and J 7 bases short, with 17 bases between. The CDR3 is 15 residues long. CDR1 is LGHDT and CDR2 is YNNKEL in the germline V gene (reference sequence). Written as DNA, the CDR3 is TGTGCCAGCAGCCGCCCAGGGGGGTTCGGTAATGAGCAGTTCTTC. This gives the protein CASSRPGGFGNEQFF.

The DNA of the CDR3 is TGTGCCAGCAGCCGACGACTAGTGGCGGGCGATGAGCAGTTCTTC. Translated, it gives CASSRRLVAGDEQFF. The genes are TRBV13 and TRBJ2-1, with D maybe TRBD2 (6 bases). There are 15 residues in the CDR3. Trimming removed 5 bases at V and 8 bases at J, with 19 bases between. Germline V gives CDR1 PRHDT, CDR2 FYEKMQ (reference sequence).

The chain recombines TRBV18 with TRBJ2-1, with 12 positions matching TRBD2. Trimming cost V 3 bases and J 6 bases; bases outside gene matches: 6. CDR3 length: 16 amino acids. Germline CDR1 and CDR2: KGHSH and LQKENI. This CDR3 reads CASSPGLAGRTNEQFF. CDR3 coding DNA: TGTGCCAGCTCACCGGGACTAGCGGGCCGTACCAATGAGCAGTTCTTC.

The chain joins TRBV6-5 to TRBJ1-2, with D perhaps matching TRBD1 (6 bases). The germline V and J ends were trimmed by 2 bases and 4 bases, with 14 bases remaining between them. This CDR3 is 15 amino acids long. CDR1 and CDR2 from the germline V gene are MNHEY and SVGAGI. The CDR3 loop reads CASSYDPGHLYGYTF. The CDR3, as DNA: TGTGCCAGCAGTTACGACCCGGGACACCTCTATGGCTACACCTTC.

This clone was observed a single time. For the CDR3, the DNA is TGTGCCGCCGGATACAGGGGACAGGGGACCGGGGAGCTGTTTTTT. Amino acids: CAAGYRGQGTGELFF. The rearrangement links TRBV24-1 to TRBJ2-2; TRBD1 matches 10 bases. The germline CDR1 and CDR2 sequences are KGHDR and SFDVKD. Trimming cost V 12 bases and J 5 bases; bases outside gene matches: 11. This CDR3 region has 15 residues.

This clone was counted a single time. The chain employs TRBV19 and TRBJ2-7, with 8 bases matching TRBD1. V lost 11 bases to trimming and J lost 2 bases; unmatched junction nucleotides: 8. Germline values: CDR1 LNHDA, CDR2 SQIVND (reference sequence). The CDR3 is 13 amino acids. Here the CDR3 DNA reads TGTGCCGACGAGGACAGGGAGCCCTACGAGCAGTACTTC. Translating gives CADEDREPYEQYF.

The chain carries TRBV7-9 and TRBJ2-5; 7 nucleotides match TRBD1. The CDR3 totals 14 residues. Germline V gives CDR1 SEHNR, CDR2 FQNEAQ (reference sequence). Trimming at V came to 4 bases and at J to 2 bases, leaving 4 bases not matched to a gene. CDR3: CASSWTGEQETQYF. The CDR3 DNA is TGTGCCAGCAGCTGGACAGGCGAGCAAGAGACCCAGTACTTC.

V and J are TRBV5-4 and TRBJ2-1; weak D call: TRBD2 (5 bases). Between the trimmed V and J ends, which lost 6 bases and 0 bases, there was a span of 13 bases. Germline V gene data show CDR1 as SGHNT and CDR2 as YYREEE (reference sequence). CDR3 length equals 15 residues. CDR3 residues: CASTQEAVSYNEQFF. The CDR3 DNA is TGTGCCAGCACCCAAGAAGCGGTCTCCTACAATGAGCAGTTCTTC.

The CDR3 protein is CASSLWVGQGSTDTQYF. The CDR3 nucleotides read TGTGCCAGCAGCTTGTGGGTAGGGCAGGGCAGCACAGATACGCAGTATTTT. The chain is built from TRBV5-4 and TRBJ2-3, with D possibly matching TRBD1 (5 bases). This CDR3 region has 17 residues. The germline V gene has CDR1 SGHNT and CDR2 YYREEE (reference sequence). V was clipped by 1 base and J by 0 bases, with 15 bases between them. Full variable domain (missing parts from reference TRBV5-4 and TRBJ2-3): ETGVTQSPTHLIKTRGQQVTLRCSSQSGHNTVSWYQQALGQGPQFIFQYYREEENGRGNFPPRFSGLQFPNYSSELNVNALELDDSALYLCASSLWVGQGSTDTQYFGPGTRLTVL.

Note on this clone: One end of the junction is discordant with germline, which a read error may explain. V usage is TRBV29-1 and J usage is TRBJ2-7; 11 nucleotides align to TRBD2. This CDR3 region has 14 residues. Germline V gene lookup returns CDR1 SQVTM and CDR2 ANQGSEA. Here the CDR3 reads CSVEGLAGAYEQYF. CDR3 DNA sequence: TGCAGCGTGGAAGGACTAGCGGGCGCCTACGAGCAGTACTTC.

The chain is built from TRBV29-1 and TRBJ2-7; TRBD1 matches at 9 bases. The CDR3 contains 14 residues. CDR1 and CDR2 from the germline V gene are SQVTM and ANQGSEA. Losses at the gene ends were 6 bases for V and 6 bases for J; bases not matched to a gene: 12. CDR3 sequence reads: CSVRLPGQGGEQYF. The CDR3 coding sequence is TGCAGCGTGCGACTACCGGGACAGGGCGGCGAGCAGTACTTC.

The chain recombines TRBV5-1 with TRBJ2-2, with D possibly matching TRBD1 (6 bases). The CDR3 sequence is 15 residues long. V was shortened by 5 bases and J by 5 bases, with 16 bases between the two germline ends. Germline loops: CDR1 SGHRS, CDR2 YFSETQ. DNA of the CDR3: TGCGCCAGCAGGGAAAGTACAGGGTGGACCGGGGAGCTGTTTTTT. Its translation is CASRESTGWTGELFF.

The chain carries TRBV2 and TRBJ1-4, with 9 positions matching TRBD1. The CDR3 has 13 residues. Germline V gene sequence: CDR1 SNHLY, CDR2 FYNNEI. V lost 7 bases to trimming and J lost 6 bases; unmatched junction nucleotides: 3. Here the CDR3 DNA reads TGTGCCAGCATGTGGACAGGGGATGAAAAACTGTTTTTT. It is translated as CASMWTGDEKLFF.

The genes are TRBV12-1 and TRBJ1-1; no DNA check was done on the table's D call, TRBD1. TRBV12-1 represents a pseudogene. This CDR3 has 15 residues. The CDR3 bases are TGTGCCAGCAGCTTTGTAGGGGGCAAGGGCACTGAAGCTTTCTTT. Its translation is CASSFVGGKGTEAFF.

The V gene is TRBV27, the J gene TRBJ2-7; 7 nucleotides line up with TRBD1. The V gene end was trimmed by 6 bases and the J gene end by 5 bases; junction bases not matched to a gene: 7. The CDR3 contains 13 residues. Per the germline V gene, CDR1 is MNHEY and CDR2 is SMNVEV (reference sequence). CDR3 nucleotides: TGTGCCAGCAGGCGGACAGGATCGGACGAGCAGTACTTC. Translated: CASRRTGSDEQYF.